The sequence of this T cell receptor beta chain was determined in a study of shared clonotypes between healthy human individuals. This table comes from immunoSEQ multiplex PCR, and its TCRdb copy is limited to in-frame clones, with some not included. Among some 680,000 clones, roughly 73% were seen once, and the ten largest hold around 1.8%. The sequencing sample was made of memory CD4+ T cells sorted from blood. Subset described: CD45RA-negative fraction. The origin of this receptor is a woman aged 30 to 39 in good health.

CDR3 loop: CASSRTGIADTQYF. The CDR3 bases are TGTGCCAGTAGTCGAACGGGGATCGCAGATACGCAGTATTTT. The chain employs TRBV19 and TRBJ2-3; weak D call: TRBD2 (5 bases). There are 14 residues in the CDR3. V shed 5 bases and J shed 4 bases, with 13 bases lying between them. In germline, CDR1 is LNHDA, CDR2 SQIVND (reference sequence).